What follows are 22 T cell receptor beta chains derived from one specimen sequenced in a study of CD8+ T cells in alopecia areata. Documented treatment: oral pan-JAK inhibitor, 5-10 mg twice daily. Extracted RNA was reverse transcribed into cDNA, the sequencing template. TCRdb's table, derived via immunoSEQ multiplex PCR, lists solely in-frame clones and lacks some. This table has about 180,000 clones, 50% to 75% appearing once. The input for sequencing was CD4+ T cells sorted from blood, taken at approximately week 60, from a patient treated with tofacitinib. The receptors were gathered from a human donor with alopecia areata.

This chain links TRBV20-1 with TRBJ1-1, with D maybe TRBD1 (5 bases). Trimming stripped 4 bases from V and 8 bases from J, with 11 bases between. Germline CDR1 is DFQATT and CDR2 is SNEGSKA (reference sequence). This CDR3 region has 11 residues. The chain's CDR3 is CSATSGTEAFF. CDR3 nucleotides: TGCAGTGCTACGTCCGGGACGGAAGCTTTCTTT.

V usage is TRBV28 and J usage is TRBJ2-5; TRBD2 matches at 16 bases. This CDR3 spans 18 amino acids. V lost 5 bases, J lost 6 bases, and 12 bases stayed unmatched. The germline V gene encodes CDR1 MDHEN and CDR2 SYDVKM. The DNA for the CDR3 is TGTGCCAGCAGTAGCCCCGGGACTAGCGGGGGGGCCAGAAAGACCCAGTACTTC. Encoded protein: CASSSPGTSGGARKTQYF.

V gene TRBV5-1 combines with J gene TRBJ1-1; TRBD1 might be the D (5 bases). Germline V gene sequence: CDR1 SGHRS, CDR2 YFSETQ. V was cut by 3 bases and J by 4 bases, with 16 bases left in between. The CDR3 is 15 amino acids. The CDR3 coding sequence is TGCGCCAGCAGCTGGGCAGGGTCGCTTGGCACTGAAGCTTTCTTT. Protein: CASSWAGSLGTEAFF.

Only a few counts were recorded for this clone. The chain couples TRBV15 to TRBJ2-1, with D possibly being TRBD2 (6 bases). V shed 0 bases and J shed 13 bases, with 16 bases lying between them. Germline V gives CDR1 LNHNV, CDR2 YYDKDF (reference sequence). The CDR3 runs to 14 residues. The CDR3 bases are TGTGCCACCAGCAGAGATACGGGACTTCAAAGTCAGTTCTTC. Amino acids: CATSRDTGLQSQFF.

This chain connects TRBV6-1 to TRBJ1-2; 9 nucleotides agree with TRBD1. J gave up 8 bases and V 4 bases, and 11 bases lay outside the gene matches. CDR1 MNHNS and CDR2 SASEGT come from the germline V gene. This CDR3 spans 15 amino acids. CDR3 DNA: TGTGCCAGCAGTGCCTATGCTGGACAGGGGTACGGCTACACCTTC. Its protein product is CASSAYAGQGYGYTF.

This clone was detected only once. The CDR3 sequence is CAWSVQGQGAWEQYF. The CDR3 DNA follows: TGTGCCTGGAGTGTCCAGGGACAGGGGGCATGGGAGCAGTACTTC. The chain has TRBV30 and TRBJ2-7; 12 bases align to TRBD1. The CDR3 sequence is 15 residues long. J was trimmed by 7 bases and V by 0 bases; bases with no gene match: 7. Per the germline V gene, CDR1 is GTSNPN and CDR2 is SVGIG (reference sequence).

This chain joins TRBV30 and TRBJ1-3, with D uncertain. The CDR3 is 16 amino acids. Between the trimmed V and J ends, which lost 4 bases and 0 bases, there was a span of 16 bases. Per the germline V gene, CDR1 is GTSNPN and CDR2 is SVGIG (reference sequence). CDR3: CAWTPGGSFSGNTIYF. The DNA of the CDR3 is TGTGCCTGGACCCCCGGCGGCTCCTTCTCTGGAAACACCATATATTTT.

The chain recombines TRBV14 with TRBJ1-4, with unresolved D. Germline V lookup: CDR1 SGHDN, CDR2 FVKESK. The V end lost 4 bases, the J end lost 7 bases, and 16 bases lay between the germline ends. This CDR3 is 15 amino acids long. DNA for the CDR3: TGTGCCAGCAGCCCAGTTAGAGGTCCTAGTGAAAAACTGTTTTTT. This codes for CASSPVRGPSEKLFF.

The chain links TRBV29-1 to TRBJ2-6; D is unclear. Deletions cut 3 bases from V and 0 bases from J, with 9 bases between. The CDR3 sequence is 15 residues long. Germline V lookup: CDR1 SQVTM, CDR2 ANQGSEA. The CDR3 protein is CSVDNQLSGANVLTF. DNA for the CDR3: TGCAGCGTTGATAATCAGCTCTCTGGGGCCAACGTCCTGACTTTC.

This clone has a single count. The gene calls are TRBV25-1 and TRBJ2-3; 9 nucleotides agree with TRBD1. V lost 7 bases to trimming and J lost 2 bases; unmatched junction nucleotides: 7. The germline CDR1 and CDR2 sequences are MGHDK and SYGVNS. There are 15 residues in the CDR3. CDR3 sequence: CASTTGTGITDTQYF. CDR3 bases: TGTGCCAGCACAACCGGGACAGGGATCACAGATACGCAGTATTTT.

This clone was observed a handful of times. The chain uses TRBV7-8 and TRBJ2-5; D perhaps matches TRBD2 (6 bases). The CDR3 sequence is 15 residues long. CDR1 and CDR2 from the germline V gene are SGHVS and FQNEAQ. V shed 5 bases and J shed 5 bases, with 18 bases lying between them. The CDR3 nucleotides are TGTGCCAGCAGCGAAGTCGGGAGCAAGGGTGAGACCCAGTACTTC. It yields the protein CASSEVGSKGETQYF.

This clone was counted between two and nine times. V usage is TRBV9 and J usage is TRBJ2-2; a possible D gene is TRBD2 (5 bases). Per the germline V gene, CDR1 is SGDLS and CDR2 is YYNGEE. V lost 0 bases and J lost 5, with 11 bases in between. This CDR3 contains 15 residues. CDR3 in DNA: TGTGCCAGCAGCGTAGATCCGCGCGGGACCGGGGAGCTGTTTTTT. As protein: CASSVDPRGTGELFF.

V usage is TRBV5-6 and J usage is TRBJ2-3; D gene unclear. This CDR3 has 14 amino acids. Per germline, CDR1 SGHDT and CDR2 YYEEEE. Trimming pared 0 bases from V and 2 bases from J, leaving 7 bases between. The CDR3 sequence: CASSLADPTDTQYF. Here the CDR3 DNA reads TGTGCCAGCAGCTTGGCGGACCCCACAGATACGCAGTATTTT. The full variable domain, with the rest looked up from reference TRBV5-6 and TRBJ2-3, is DAGVTQSPTHLIKTRGQQVTLRCSPKSGHDTVSWYQQALGQGPQFIFQYYEEEERQRGNFPDRFSGHQFPNYSSELNVNALLLGDSALYLCASSLADPTDTQYFGPGTRLTVL.

This clone was observed a handful of times. V usage is TRBV6-1 and J usage is TRBJ2-1; D is unclear. This CDR3 spans 10 amino acids. Per the germline V gene, CDR1 is MNHNS and CDR2 is SASEGT. Deletions cut 6 bases from V and 6 bases from J, with 3 bases between. CDR3 DNA sequence: TGTGCCAGCAGCATCAATGAGCAGTTCTTC. Translated: CASSINEQFF.

There are a few counts of this clone. CDR3 amino acids: CASSQDGYGYTF. CDR3 nucleotide sequence: TGTGCCAGCAGCCAAGACGGCTATGGCTACACCTTC. This sequence joins TRBV4-2 and TRBJ1-2; no clear D. Germline-derived CDR1 and CDR2 are LGHNA and YNFKEQ. The V and J ends lost 0 bases and 4 bases respectively, with 3 bases between them. The CDR3 extends over 12 amino acids.

This chain connects TRBV28 to TRBJ1-5; no reliable D call. Trimming took 5 bases from V and 3 from J, leaving 11 bases between them. The germline gives CDR1 MDHEN, CDR2 SYDVKM. This CDR3 region has 14 residues. CDR3 sequence reads: CASSPVVFNQPQHF. The DNA for the CDR3 is TGTGCCAGCAGTCCCGTAGTGTTCAATCAGCCCCAGCATTTT.

This clone appeared a few times. The rearrangement uses TRBV7-2 and TRBJ2-3, with 8 nucleotides matching TRBD1. Trimming cost V 4 bases and J 4 bases; bases outside gene matches: 4. The CDR3 length is 14 residues. The germline gives CDR1 SGHTA, CDR2 FQGNSA. In DNA form, the CDR3 reads TGTGCCAGCAGCTCCGACAGGGGCCCAGATACGCAGTATTTT. It encodes CASSSDRGPDTQYF.

This clone was seen at least ten times. V and J are TRBV4-2 and TRBJ1-1, with D possibly TRBD1 on 6 matching bases. Trimming stripped 1 base from V and 3 bases from J, with 21 bases between. The CDR3 extends over 18 amino acids. The germline CDR1 and CDR2 sequences are LGHNA and YNFKEQ. CDR3 in amino acids: CASSQAGGGGASYTEAFF. The CDR3 nucleotides read TGTGCCAGCAGCCAAGCGGGGGGCGGGGGCGCATCGTACACTGAAGCTTTCTTT.

In this sample, this clone turned up a few times. The rearrangement uses TRBV29-1 and TRBJ1-1, with 8 positions matching TRBD1. J was trimmed by 1 base and V by 6 bases; bases with no gene match: 13. The germline V gene encodes CDR1 SQVTM and CDR2 ANQGSEA. The CDR3 totals 16 residues. The CDR3 region is CSVRTSRQGSNTEAFF. The CDR3 DNA reads TGCAGCGTACGTACGTCCCGACAGGGGTCGAACACTGAAGCTTTCTTT.

This clone was seen a handful of times. The gene calls are TRBV5-1 and TRBJ1-6, with D possibly being TRBD1 (6 bases). This CDR3 comprises 15 residues. V was clipped by 3 bases and J by 9 bases, with 16 bases between them. Germline V gives CDR1 SGHRS, CDR2 YFSETQ. The CDR3 protein is CASSSTGKPSSPLHF. CDR3 in DNA: TGCGCCAGCAGCTCCACAGGGAAACCGAGTTCACCCCTCCACTTT.

This clone was detected a few times. The CDR3 DNA reads as TGTGCCATCAGCGACAGGGGAGACGGGAACGAGCAGTACTTC. This encodes CAISDRGDGNEQYF. This chain links TRBV10-3 with TRBJ2-5; 8 nucleotides match TRBD1. The better agreement between TRBJ2-7 and the DNA end casts doubt on the J call. Germline CDR1 and CDR2: ENHRY and SYGVKD. The CDR3 contains 14 residues.

The V call is TRBV12-5, the J call TRBJ2-1, with D possibly being TRBD2 (7 bases). Per the germline V gene, CDR1 is LGHNT and CDR2 is FRNRAP. Trimming cost V 0 bases and J 8 bases, with 17 bases left between them. The length of the CDR3 is 16 residues. This CDR3 reads CASGLVLTGRADEQFF. DNA of the CDR3: TGTGCTAGTGGTTTGGTACTAACAGGGAGGGCGGATGAGCAGTTCTTC.